The 9 T cell receptor beta chains below all came from one sample that was sequenced in a study of T cells in Graves' hyperthyroidism and ophthalmopathy. Amplified TCR beta CDR3 regions came from RNA transcripts. During a first-round RT-PCR of the TCR CDR3, the HTBI primer set was used. TCRdb reanalysed the multiplex PCR reads using MiXCR and keeps one entry per CDR3 protein. The table lists about 510,000 distinct CDR3 sequences, 14% of them singletons. The sample was blood. The receptors were gathered from a woman in her 40s with Graves' hyperthyroidism.

This clonotype has ten or more counts. The genes are TRBV7-6 and TRBJ2-1; 7 bases are a match to TRBD2. V shed 4 bases, J shed 0 bases, and the junction held 9 bases outside the gene matches. The CDR3 has 17 amino acids. Germline values: CDR1 SGHVS, CDR2 FNYEAQ. The chain's CDR3 is CASSYGTGGSSYNEQFF. DNA for the CDR3: TGTGCCAGCAGCTACGGGACTGGCGGGAGCTCCTACAATGAGCAGTTCTTC. The full variable domain, in which reference TRBV7-6 and TRBJ2-1 provide the parts outside the CDR3, is GAGVSQSPRYKVTKRGQDVALRCDPISGHVSLYWYRQALGQGPEFLTYFNYEAQQDKSGLPNDRFSAERPEGSISTLTIQRTEQRDSAMYRCASSYGTGGSSYNEQFFGPGTRLTVL.

The chain joins TRBV10-3 to TRBJ1-3; D not certain. CDR1 is ENHRY and CDR2 is SYGVKD in the germline V gene. Trimming removed 7 bases at V and 3 bases at J, with 4 bases between. The CDR3 sequence is 11 residues long. CDR3 region: CAINDGNTIYF. The CDR3 bases are TGTGCCATCAATGATGGAAACACCATATATTTT.

At least ten counts were recorded for this clonotype. CDR3 in amino acids: CASSLSVGRTDTQYF. The CDR3, as DNA: TGTGCCAGCAGCTTATCTGTCGGGAGAACGGATACGCAGTATTTT. This rearrangement joins TRBV7-9 to TRBJ2-3, with D perhaps matching TRBD2 (6 bases). This CDR3 has 15 residues. CDR1 and CDR2 from the germline V gene are SEHNR and FQNEAQ (reference sequence). V gave up 2 bases and J gave up 6 bases, with 15 bases separating them.

This clonotype has at least ten counts. The rearrangement links TRBV5-4 to TRBJ2-3; D unresolved. The V end was cut by 1 base, the J end by 2 bases, with 11 bases between. Per germline, CDR1 SGHNT and CDR2 YYREEE (reference sequence). The CDR3 runs 15 residues. CDR3 amino acids: CASSLLATDTDTQYF. DNA of the CDR3: TGTGCCAGCAGCTTGTTGGCTACGGACACAGATACGCAGTATTTT.

This clonotype has only a few counts. A read error may produce the germline difference seen at one junction end. The J gene is TRBJ1-2, the V gene TRBV15; possible D gene TRBD1, 5 bases. CDR1 LNHNV and CDR2 YYDKDF come from the germline V gene (reference sequence). The CDR3 spans 15 residues. CDR3 nucleotides: TGTGCCGCCAGCAGAACTCCCGGGGGGGACTATGGCTACACCTTC. It is translated as CAASRTPGGDYGYTF. Drawing the rest from reference TRBV15 and TRBJ1-2, the complete variable domain is DAMVIQNPRYQVTQFGKPVTLSCSQTLNHNVMYWYQQKSSQAPKLLFHYYDKDFNNEADTPDNFQSRRPNTSFCFLDIRSPGLGDTAMYLCAASRTPGGDYGYTFGSGTRLTVV.

In this sample, this clonotype turned up many times. This chain links TRBV20-1 with TRBJ2-7, with TRBD2 matching over 7 bases. There are 11 residues in the CDR3. The V and J ends lost 6 bases and 4 bases, in that order; junction bases with no gene match: 3. The V gene's germline CDR1 is DFQATT and CDR2 SNEGSKA (reference sequence). The CDR3 coding sequence is TGCAGTGCCCGGGGGGTTTACGAGCAGTACTTC. Translated, it gives CSARGVYEQYF.

The chain is built from TRBV29-1 and TRBJ1-1; D remains ambiguous. The CDR3 has 18 residues. V was cut by 7 bases and J by 1 base, with 28 bases left in between. Per germline, CDR1 SQVTM and CDR2 ANQGSEA. The CDR3 DNA follows: TGCAGCGCCTGTGTCCCTTCCCGGAATCAAGGAGCGAACACTGAAGCTTTCTTT. Translating gives CSACVPSRNQGANTEAFF.

This chain joins TRBV7-9 and TRBJ2-1, with TRBD2 identical over 15 bases. The CDR3 is 18 amino acids. Trimming took 3 bases from V and 1 from J; bases not matched to a gene: 4. Per the germline V gene, CDR1 is SEHNR and CDR2 is FQNEAQ (reference sequence). The CDR3 nucleotides are TGTGCCAGCAGCTTGGGACTAGCGGGAGGCTCATCCTACAATGAGCAGTTCTTC. Translating gives CASSLGLAGGSSYNEQFF.

This clonotype was recorded at least ten times. The chain couples TRBV20-1 to TRBJ2-3, with TRBD1 as a possible D gene (5 bases). Trimming removed 1 base from V and 2 bases from J, with 13 bases in between. This CDR3 contains 15 residues. Germline assignment: CDR1 DFQATT and CDR2 SNEGSKA (reference sequence). The CDR3 spells CSARVWGPATDTQYF. The DNA of the CDR3 is TGCAGTGCTAGAGTTTGGGGCCCAGCCACAGATACGCAGTATTTT.